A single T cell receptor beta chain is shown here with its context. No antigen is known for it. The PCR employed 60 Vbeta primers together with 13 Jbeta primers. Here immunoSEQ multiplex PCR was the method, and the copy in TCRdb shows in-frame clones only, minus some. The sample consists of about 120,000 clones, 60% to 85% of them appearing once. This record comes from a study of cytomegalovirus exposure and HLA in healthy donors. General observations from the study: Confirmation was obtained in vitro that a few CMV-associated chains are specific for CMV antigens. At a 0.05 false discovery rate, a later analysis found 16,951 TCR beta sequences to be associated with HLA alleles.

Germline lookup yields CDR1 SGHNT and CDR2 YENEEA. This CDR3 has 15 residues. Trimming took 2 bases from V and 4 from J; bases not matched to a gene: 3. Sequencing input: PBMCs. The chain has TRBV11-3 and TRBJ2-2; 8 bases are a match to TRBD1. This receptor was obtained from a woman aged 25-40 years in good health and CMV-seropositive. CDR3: CASSLRQGTTGELFF. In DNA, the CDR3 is TGTGCCAGCAGCTTAAGACAGGGGACCACCGGGGAGCTGTTTTTT.